This TCR beta chain was observed in a study of T cell responses to AZD1222 COVID-19 vaccine. This CDR3 region has 13 residues. V gave up 8 bases and J gave up 3 bases, with 14 bases separating them. Germline CDR1 MNHEY, CDR2 SVGAGI. The protocol was immunoSEQ multiplex PCR, while the TCRdb copy is restricted to in-frame clones and leaves out a portion. The data hold some 120,000 clones, with 75% to 95% observed a single time. Here the sequenced sample was peripheral blood, taken on day 0 of AZD1222 vaccination. This sequence joins TRBV6-5 and TRBJ2-7; D might be TRBD1 (5 bases). This clonotype was sampled from an adult in good health. The CDR3 protein is CASCRQGLYEQYF. CDR3 DNA sequence: TGTGCCAGCTGTCGGCAGGGCCTCTACGAGCAGTACTTC.